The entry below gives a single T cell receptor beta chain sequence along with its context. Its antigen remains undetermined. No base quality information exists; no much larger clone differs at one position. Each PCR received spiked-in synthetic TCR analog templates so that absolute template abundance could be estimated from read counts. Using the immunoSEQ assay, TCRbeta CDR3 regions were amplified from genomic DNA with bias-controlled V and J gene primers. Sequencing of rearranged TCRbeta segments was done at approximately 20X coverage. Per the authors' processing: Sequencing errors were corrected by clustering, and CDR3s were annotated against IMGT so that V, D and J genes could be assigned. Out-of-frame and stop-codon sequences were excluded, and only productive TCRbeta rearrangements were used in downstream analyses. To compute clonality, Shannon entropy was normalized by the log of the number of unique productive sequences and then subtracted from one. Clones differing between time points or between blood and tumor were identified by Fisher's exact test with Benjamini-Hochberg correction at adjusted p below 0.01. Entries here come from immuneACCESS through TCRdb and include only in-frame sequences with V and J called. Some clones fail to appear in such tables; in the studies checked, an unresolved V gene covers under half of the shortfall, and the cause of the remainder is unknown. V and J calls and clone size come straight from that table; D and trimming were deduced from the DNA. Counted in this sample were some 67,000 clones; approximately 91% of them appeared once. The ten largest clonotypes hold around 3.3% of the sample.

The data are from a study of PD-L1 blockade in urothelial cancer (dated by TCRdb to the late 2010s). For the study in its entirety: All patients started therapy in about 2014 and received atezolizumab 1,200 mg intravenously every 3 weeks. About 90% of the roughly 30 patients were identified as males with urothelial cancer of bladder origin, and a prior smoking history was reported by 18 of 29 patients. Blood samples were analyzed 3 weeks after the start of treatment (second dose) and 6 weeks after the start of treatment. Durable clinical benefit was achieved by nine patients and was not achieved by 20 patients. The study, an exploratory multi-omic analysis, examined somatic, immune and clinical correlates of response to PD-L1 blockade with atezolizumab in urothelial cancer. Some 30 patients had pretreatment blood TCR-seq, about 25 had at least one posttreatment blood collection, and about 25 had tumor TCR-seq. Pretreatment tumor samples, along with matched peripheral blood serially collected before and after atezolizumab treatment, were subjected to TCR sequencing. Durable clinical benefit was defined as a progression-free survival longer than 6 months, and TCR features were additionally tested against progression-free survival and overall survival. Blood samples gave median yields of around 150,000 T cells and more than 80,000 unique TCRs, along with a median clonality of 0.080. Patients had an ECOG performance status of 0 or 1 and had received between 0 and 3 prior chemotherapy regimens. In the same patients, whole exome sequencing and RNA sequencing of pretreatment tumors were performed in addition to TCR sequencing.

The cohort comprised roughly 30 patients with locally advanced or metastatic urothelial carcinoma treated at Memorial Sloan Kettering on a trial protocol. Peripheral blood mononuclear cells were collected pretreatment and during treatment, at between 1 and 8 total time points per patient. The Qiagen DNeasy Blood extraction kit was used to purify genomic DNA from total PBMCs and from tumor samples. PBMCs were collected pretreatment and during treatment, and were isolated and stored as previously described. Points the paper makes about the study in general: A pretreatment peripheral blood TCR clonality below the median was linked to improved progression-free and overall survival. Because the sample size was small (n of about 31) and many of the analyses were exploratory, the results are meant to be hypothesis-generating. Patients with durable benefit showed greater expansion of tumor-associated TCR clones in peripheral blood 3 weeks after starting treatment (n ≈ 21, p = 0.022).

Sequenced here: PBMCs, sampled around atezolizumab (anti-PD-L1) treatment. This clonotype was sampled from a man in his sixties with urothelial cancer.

The CDR3 loop reads CSVANYGYTF. The nucleotide sequence is given as TGCAGCGTTGCGAACTATGGCTACACCTTC. The chain links TRBV29-1 with TRBJ1-2, with an unclear D gene assignment. Looking up the germline V gene yields CDR1 SQVTM and CDR2 ANQGSEA. Cut back by 4 bases and 2 bases, the V and J ends lie 2 bases apart. The CDR3 numbers 10 residues from cysteine through phenylalanine. The DNA shown is the 30-base CDR3, in frame from base 1. The reference TRBV29-1 and TRBJ1-2 proteins fill in what lies around the CDR3, so the full variable domain reads SAVISQKPSRDICQRGTSLTIQCQVDSQVTMMFWYRQQPGQSLTLIATANQGSEATYESGFVIDKFPISRPNLTFSTLTVSNMSPEDSSIYLCSVANYGYTFGSGTRLTVV.